This TCR beta chain derives from a study of cytomegalovirus exposure and HLA in healthy donors. For the study at large: There were 300 to 400 genotyped donors. Of these, roughly 80% fell in the genetic ancestry cluster associated with self-reported Caucasian donors. Points from the study as a whole: CMV serostatus alone was available as immune exposure information. For most TCR sequences rarity was the rule, although some public TCRs occurred in many donors.

It was with 60 Vbeta and 13 Jbeta primers that the PCR ran. The protocol was immunoSEQ multiplex PCR, while the TCRdb copy is restricted to in-frame clones and leaves out a portion. The repertoire consists of approximately 110,000 clones, with 80% to 90% occurring once and the leading ten covering about 1%. The CDR3 has 15 residues. The V gene's germline CDR1 is SGDLS and CDR2 YYNGEE. V lost 0 bases and J 2 bases, leaving 11 bases between the germline ends. A note on this clone: Its target is not known.

V and J are TRBV9 and TRBJ1-1; TRBD1 might be the D (6 bases). Material: PBMCs. This sequence originates from a young woman in good health and CMV-seronegative. The CDR3 nucleotides read TGTGCCAGCAGCGTAGCCCCAGGGGCTAACACTGAAGCTTTCTTT. This translates into CASSVAPGANTEAFF.